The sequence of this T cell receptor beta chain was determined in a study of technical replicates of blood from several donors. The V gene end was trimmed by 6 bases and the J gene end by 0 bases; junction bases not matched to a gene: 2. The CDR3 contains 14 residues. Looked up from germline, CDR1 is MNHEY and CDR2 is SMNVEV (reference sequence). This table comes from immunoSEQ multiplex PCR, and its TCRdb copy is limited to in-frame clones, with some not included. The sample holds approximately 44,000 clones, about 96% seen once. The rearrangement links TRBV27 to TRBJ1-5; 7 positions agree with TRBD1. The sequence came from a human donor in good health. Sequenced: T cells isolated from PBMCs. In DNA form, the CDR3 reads TGTGCCAGCAGAACAGGGGTTAGCAATCAGCCCCAGCATTTT. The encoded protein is CASRTGVSNQPQHF.